Listed below are T cell receptor beta chains from one sample, sequenced in a study. TCRdb called the 5' RACE reads again in MiXCR, with one record for every CDR3 protein. The sample lists more than 55,000 distinct CDR3 sequences, 20% occurring once. Sequences were obtained from tumor-infiltrating Tregs sorted from the breast tumor. The receptors here all came from a female donor with breast cancer. The CDR3 runs from the conserved cysteine through the conserved F or W. Each record gives: clone size, V gene, D gene, J gene, CDR3 protein, CDR3 DNA. The D gene is left open where the match is weak. Only some rows state a clone size, as once, few, many or a class for expanded clones.

clone size: few; V gene: TRBV5-1; D gene: -; J gene: TRBJ2-2; CDR3 protein: CASSARLLENTGELFF; CDR3 DNA: TGCGCCAGCAGCGCAAGACTCCTCGAGAACACCGGGGAGCTGTTTTTT
clone size: many; V gene: TRBV7-2; D gene: TRBD2; J gene: TRBJ2-5; CDR3 protein: CASSPGPTRLAGGRETQYF; CDR3 DNA: TGTGCCAGCAGCCCAGGACCCACCCGACTAGCGGGAGGGCGAGAGACCCAGTACTTC
clone size: -; V gene: TRBV5-1; D gene: -; J gene: TRBJ1-1; CDR3 protein: CASSLGGKLNGAFF; CDR3 DNA: TGCGCCAGCAGCTTGGGGGGAAAACTAAACGGAGCTTTCTTT
clone size: -; V gene: TRBV20-1; D gene: TRBD1; J gene: TRBJ2-7; CDR3 protein: CSARVRQGNHEQYF; CDR3 DNA: TGCAGTGCTAGAGTGCGACAGGGGAACCACGAGCAGTACTTC
clone size: -; V gene: TRBV20-1; D gene: TRBD2; J gene: TRBJ2-3; CDR3 protein: CSARDIRTSGSSQDTQYF; CDR3 DNA: TGCAGTGCTAGAGACATACGGACTAGCGGGAGTTCACAAGATACGCAGTATTTT
clone size: -; V gene: TRBV7-9; D gene: -; J gene: TRBJ2-7; CDR3 protein: CASSFAGGRLGYYEQYF; CDR3 DNA: TGTGCCAGCAGCTTCGCCGGCGGGCGGTTGGGATACTACGAGCAGTACTTC
clone size: -; V gene: TRBV6-1; D gene: -; J gene: TRBJ1-1; CDR3 protein: CASSEEDRNTEAFF; CDR3 DNA: TGTGCCAGCAGTGAAGAGGACAGGAACACTGAAGCTTTCTTT
clone size: many; V gene: TRBV5-1; D gene: -; J gene: TRBJ1-5; CDR3 protein: CASMPCWHRQKSNQPQHF; CDR3 DNA: TGCGCCAGCATGCCCTGCTGGCACAGACAGAAGAGCAATCAGCCCCAGCATTTT
clone size: few; V gene: TRBV7-2; D gene: TRBD2; J gene: TRBJ2-5; CDR3 protein: CASSQSGTSGTGETQYF; CDR3 DNA: TGTGCCAGCAGCCAATCCGGGACTAGCGGCACGGGGGAGACCCAGTACTTC
clone size: -; V gene: TRBV29-1; D gene: TRBD1; J gene: TRBJ2-5; CDR3 protein: CSVGQGSAETQYF; CDR3 DNA: TGCAGCGTAGGACAGGGTTCGGCAGAGACCCAGTACTTC
clone size: -; V gene: TRBV5-1; D gene: TRBD1; J gene: TRBJ2-7; CDR3 protein: CASSPRDRAHEQYF; CDR3 DNA: TGCGCCAGCAGCCCCCGGGACAGGGCCCACGAGCAGTACTTC
clone size: few; V gene: TRBV7-2; D gene: TRBD1; J gene: TRBJ1-6; CDR3 protein: CASSLDRGSSPLHF; CDR3 DNA: TGTGCCAGCAGCTTGGACAGGGGATCATCACCCCTCCACTTT
clone size: -; V gene: TRBV5-1; D gene: TRBD1; J gene: TRBJ1-4; CDR3 protein: CASSFRTGSNEKLFF; CDR3 DNA: TGCGCCAGCAGCTTCCGGACAGGTTCTAATGAAAAACTGTTTTTT
clone size: -; V gene: TRBV9; D gene: -; J gene: TRBJ2-4; CDR3 protein: CASSVARGSGNIQYF; CDR3 DNA: TGTGCCAGCAGCGTAGCCCGAGGATCGGGAAACATTCAGTACTTC
clone size: many; V gene: TRBV7-9; D gene: -; J gene: TRBJ2-6; CDR3 protein: CASSLMYSGANVLTF; CDR3 DNA: TGTGCCAGCAGTTTAATGTACTCTGGGGCCAACGTCCTGACTTTC
clone size: -; V gene: TRBV30; D gene: TRBD1; J gene: TRBJ1-5; CDR3 protein: CAWSAWTGGVNQPQHF; CDR3 DNA: TGTGCCTGGAGTGCGTGGACAGGGGGAGTCAATCAGCCCCAGCATTTT
clone size: -; V gene: TRBV30; D gene: TRBD1; J gene: TRBJ2-1; CDR3 protein: CAWVPRDRVYNEQFF; CDR3 DNA: TGTGCCTGGGTTCCCCGGGACAGAGTCTACAATGAGCAGTTCTTC
clone size: few; V gene: TRBV4-1; D gene: -; J gene: TRBJ2-3; CDR3 protein: CASSRTRADTQYF; CDR3 DNA: TGCGCCAGCAGCCGAACCCGGGCAGATACGCAGTATTTT
clone size: few; V gene: TRBV19; D gene: -; J gene: TRBJ2-3; CDR3 protein: CASTASYVADTQYF; CDR3 DNA: TGTGCCAGTACGGCTAGTTATGTCGCAGATACGCAGTATTTT
clone size: many; V gene: TRBV4-1; D gene: -; J gene: TRBJ1-3; CDR3 protein: CASSQDPGNTIYF; CDR3 DNA: TGCGCCAGCAGCCAAGATCCTGGAAACACCATATATTTT
clone size: -; V gene: TRBV21-1; D gene: -; J gene: TRBJ1-2; CDR3 protein: CASSKEGGTTARTGYTF; CDR3 DNA: TGTGCCAGCAGCAAAGAGGGGGGGACGACTGCGCGGACTGGCTACACCTTC
clone size: -; V gene: TRBV4-2; D gene: TRBD1; J gene: TRBJ1-2; CDR3 protein: CASSQDRTGAYGYTF; CDR3 DNA: TGTGCCAGCAGCCAAGATCGGACAGGAGCCTATGGCTACACCTTC
clone size: -; V gene: TRBV7-2; D gene: TRBD1; J gene: TRBJ1-2; CDR3 protein: CVCSFFSGQSNYGYTF; CDR3 DNA: TGTGTCTGCAGCTTTTTCTCGGGACAGAGTAATTATGGCTACACCTTC
clone size: -; V gene: TRBV5-1; D gene: TRBD2; J gene: TRBJ2-7; CDR3 protein: CASSRLTGTSGTEQYF; CDR3 DNA: TGCGCCAGCAGCAGGTTAACCGGGACTAGCGGAACCGAGCAGTACTTC
clone size: few; V gene: TRBV7-8; D gene: -; J gene: TRBJ2-7; CDR3 protein: CASSPGAGFTAYEQYF; CDR3 DNA: TGTGCCAGCAGCCCAGGGGCAGGTTTTACGGCCTACGAGCAGTACTTC
clone size: few; V gene: TRBV18; D gene: TRBD1; J gene: TRBJ2-3; CDR3 protein: CASSPGQGNADTQYF; CDR3 DNA: TGTGCCAGCTCACCGGGACAGGGGAACGCAGATACGCAGTATTTT
clone size: -; V gene: TRBV19; D gene: TRBD2; J gene: TRBJ2-1; CDR3 protein: CASKTSGFDSYNEQFF; CDR3 DNA: TGTGCCAGTAAAACTAGCGGGTTCGACTCCTACAATGAGCAGTTCTTC